The 5 T cell receptor beta chains given below trace back to one sample, sequenced in a study of cytomegalovirus exposure and HLA in healthy donors (TCRdb year 2017). Library preparation employed the immunoSEQ multiplex PCR assay. In its TCRdb copy, this immuneACCESS table keeps in-frame sequences only and misses some clones. Where compared with another copy, unresolved V genes explain less than half of these, and the others have no known cause. Across this sample there are roughly 250,000 clones, with about 86% seen only once. Jointly, the top ten make up roughly 1.2% of the sample. The sequenced material came from PBMCs. These TCRs come from a woman aged 30 to 39 in good health and CMV-seropositive.

The count of this clone is one. The chain couples TRBV28 to TRBJ1-2; 9 positions agree with TRBD1. The junction had 5 bases not matched to a gene; V was cut back by 7 bases and J by 2 bases. The germline gives CDR1 MDHEN, CDR2 SYDVKM. CDR3 length equals 14 residues. CDR3 bases: TGTGCCAGCACTATTGGACAGGGGAACTATGGCTACACCTTC. This translates into CASTIGQGNYGYTF.

The count of this clone is one. The chain carries TRBV11-2 and TRBJ2-7, with D tentatively TRBD1 (5 bases). The V gene lost 4 bases and the J gene lost 5 bases, with 18 bases spanning the gap. CDR3 length: 15 residues. Germline V gives CDR1 SGHAT, CDR2 FQNNGV. In DNA, the CDR3 is TGTGCCAGCAGCTCCCGTGGCCAGGGTACGGACGAGCAGTACTTC. It encodes CASSSRGQGTDEQYF.

The chain has TRBV18 and TRBJ2-2, with TRBD2 identical over 12 bases. The V gene's germline CDR1 is KGHSH and CDR2 LQKENI. The CDR3 has 17 amino acids. V was pared by 4 bases and J by 0 bases, with 3 bases of the junction left unmatched. DNA for the CDR3: TGTGCCAGCTCACGAGGACTAGCGGGAACGAACACCGGGGAGCTGTTTTTT. It codes for CASSRGLAGTNTGELFF.

The rearrangement uses TRBV27 and TRBJ2-1; D perhaps matches TRBD2 (6 bases). Germline-derived CDR1 and CDR2 are MNHEY and SMNVEV (reference sequence). The CDR3 consists of 15 residues. V lost 1 base and J 5 bases, leaving 12 bases between the germline ends. The CDR3 DNA reads as TGTGCCAGCAGTTTATATAGCGGCGGGCACAATGAGCAGTTCTTC. Translating it yields CASSLYSGGHNEQFF.

The chain links TRBV27 to TRBJ1-3, with 9 bases lining up with TRBD1. CDR3 length: 14 amino acids. With 2 bases clipped from V and 9 bases from J, the junction kept 5 bases outside the gene matches. Germline loops: CDR1 MNHEY, CDR2 SMNVEV (reference sequence). Here the CDR3 DNA reads TGTGCCAGCAGTTTAACAGGGGGCTACGGCACCATATATTTT. It encodes CASSLTGGYGTIYF.